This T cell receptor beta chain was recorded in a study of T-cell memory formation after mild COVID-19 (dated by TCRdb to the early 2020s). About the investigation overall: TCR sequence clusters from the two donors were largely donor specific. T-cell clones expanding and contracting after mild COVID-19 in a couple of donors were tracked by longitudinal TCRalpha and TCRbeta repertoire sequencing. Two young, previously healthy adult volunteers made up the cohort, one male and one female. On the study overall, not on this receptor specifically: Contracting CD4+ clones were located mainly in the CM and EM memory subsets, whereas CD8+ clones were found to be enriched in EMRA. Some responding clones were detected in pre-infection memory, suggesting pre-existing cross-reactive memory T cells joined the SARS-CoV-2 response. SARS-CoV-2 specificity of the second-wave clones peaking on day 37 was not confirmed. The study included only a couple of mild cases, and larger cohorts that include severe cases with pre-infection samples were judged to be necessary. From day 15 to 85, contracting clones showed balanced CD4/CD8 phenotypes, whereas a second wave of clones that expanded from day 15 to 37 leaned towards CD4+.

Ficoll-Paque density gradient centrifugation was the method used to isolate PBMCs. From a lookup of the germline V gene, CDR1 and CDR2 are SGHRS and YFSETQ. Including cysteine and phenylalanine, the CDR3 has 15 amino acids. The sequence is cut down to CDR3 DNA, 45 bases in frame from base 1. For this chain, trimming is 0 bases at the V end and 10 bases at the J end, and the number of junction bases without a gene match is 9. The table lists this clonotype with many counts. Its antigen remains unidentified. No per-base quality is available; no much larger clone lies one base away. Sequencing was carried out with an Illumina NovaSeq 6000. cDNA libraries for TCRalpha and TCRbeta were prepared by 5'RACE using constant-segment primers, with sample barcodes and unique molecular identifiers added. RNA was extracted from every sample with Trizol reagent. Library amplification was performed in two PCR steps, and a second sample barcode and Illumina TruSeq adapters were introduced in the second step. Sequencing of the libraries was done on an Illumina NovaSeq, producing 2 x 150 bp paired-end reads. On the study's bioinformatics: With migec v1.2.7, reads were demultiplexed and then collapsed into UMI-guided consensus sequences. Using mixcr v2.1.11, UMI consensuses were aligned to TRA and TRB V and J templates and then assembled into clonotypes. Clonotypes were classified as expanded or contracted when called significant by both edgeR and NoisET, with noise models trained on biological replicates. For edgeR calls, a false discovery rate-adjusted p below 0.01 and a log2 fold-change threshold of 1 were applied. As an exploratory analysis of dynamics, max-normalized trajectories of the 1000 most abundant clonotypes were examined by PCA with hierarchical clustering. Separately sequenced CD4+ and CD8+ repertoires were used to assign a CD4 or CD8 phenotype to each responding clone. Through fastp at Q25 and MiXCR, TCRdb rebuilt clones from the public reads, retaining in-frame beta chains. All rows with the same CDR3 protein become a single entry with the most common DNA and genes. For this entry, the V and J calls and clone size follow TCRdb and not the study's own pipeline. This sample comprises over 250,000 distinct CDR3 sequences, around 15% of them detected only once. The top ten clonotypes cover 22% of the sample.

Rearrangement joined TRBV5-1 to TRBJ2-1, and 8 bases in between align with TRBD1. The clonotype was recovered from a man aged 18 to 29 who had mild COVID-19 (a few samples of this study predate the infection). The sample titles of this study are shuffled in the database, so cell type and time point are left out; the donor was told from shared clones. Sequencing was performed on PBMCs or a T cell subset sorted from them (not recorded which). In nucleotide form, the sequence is TGCGCCAGCAGCTTGGCCCCCTCAGGGGGCGTAGAGCAGTTCTTC. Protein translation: CASSLAPSGGVEQFF.